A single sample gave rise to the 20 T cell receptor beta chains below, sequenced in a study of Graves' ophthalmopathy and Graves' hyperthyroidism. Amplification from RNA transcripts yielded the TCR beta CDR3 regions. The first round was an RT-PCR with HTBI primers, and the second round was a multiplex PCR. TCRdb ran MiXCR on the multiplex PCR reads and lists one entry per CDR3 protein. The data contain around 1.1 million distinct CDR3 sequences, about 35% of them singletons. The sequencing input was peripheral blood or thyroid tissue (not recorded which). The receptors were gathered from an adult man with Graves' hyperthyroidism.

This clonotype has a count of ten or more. The CDR3, as DNA: TGTGCCAGCACCCAGGGACGGGGGTACACTGAAGCTTTCTTT. This gives the protein CASTQGRGYTEAFF. The chain recombines TRBV6-6 with TRBJ1-1, with a weak D call TRBD1 (5 bases). Per germline, CDR1 MNHNY and CDR2 SVGAGI (reference sequence). This CDR3 is 14 amino acids long. Trimming left V 7 bases short and J 3 bases short, with 15 bases between.

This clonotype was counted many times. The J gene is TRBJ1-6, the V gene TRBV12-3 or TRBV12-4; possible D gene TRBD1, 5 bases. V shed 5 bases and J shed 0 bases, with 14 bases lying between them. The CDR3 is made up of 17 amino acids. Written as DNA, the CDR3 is TGTGCCAGCAGTCTGCAGGGTATTGGCTCCTATAATTCACCCCTCCACTTT. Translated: CASSLQGIGSYNSPLHF.

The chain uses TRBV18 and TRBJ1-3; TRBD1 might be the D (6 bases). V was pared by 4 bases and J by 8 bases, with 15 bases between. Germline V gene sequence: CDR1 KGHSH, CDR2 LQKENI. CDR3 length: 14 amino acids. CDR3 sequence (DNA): TGTGCCAGCTCACACGCGTACAGGGAGGACACCATATATTTT. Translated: CASSHAYREDTIYF.

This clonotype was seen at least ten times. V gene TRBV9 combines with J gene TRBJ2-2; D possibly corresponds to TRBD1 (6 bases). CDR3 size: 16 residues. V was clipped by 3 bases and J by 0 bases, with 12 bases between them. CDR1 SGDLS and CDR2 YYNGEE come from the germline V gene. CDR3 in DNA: TGTGCCAGCAGCGCCCGACAGGTTTCGAACACCGGGGAGCTGTTTTTT. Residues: CASSARQVSNTGELFF. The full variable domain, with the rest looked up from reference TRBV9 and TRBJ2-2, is DSGVTQTPKHLITATGQRVTLRCSPRSGDLSVYWYQQSLDQGLQFLIQYYNGEERAKGNILERFSAQQFPDLHSELNLSSLELGDSALYFCASSARQVSNTGELFFGEGSRLTVL.

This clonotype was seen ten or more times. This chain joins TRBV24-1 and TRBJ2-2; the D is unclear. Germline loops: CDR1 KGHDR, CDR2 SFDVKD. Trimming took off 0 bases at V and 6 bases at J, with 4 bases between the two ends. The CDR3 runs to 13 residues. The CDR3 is CATSDLTAGELFF. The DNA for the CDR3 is TGTGCCACCAGTGATTTGACAGCCGGGGAGCTGTTTTTT.

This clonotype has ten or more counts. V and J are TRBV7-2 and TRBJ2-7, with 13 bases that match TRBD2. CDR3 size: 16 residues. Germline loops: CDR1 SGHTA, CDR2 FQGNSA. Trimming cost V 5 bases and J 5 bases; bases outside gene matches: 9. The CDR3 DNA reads TGTGCCAGCAGCCTCCGGACTAGCGGGAGTAGGAACGAGCAGTACTTC. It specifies CASSLRTSGSRNEQYF.

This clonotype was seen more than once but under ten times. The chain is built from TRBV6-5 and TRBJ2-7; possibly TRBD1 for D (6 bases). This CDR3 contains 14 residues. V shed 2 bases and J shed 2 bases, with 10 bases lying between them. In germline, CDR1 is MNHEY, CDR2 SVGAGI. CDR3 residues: CASSYIGQPYEQYF. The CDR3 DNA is TGTGCCAGCAGTTACATCGGACAGCCCTACGAGCAGTACTTC.

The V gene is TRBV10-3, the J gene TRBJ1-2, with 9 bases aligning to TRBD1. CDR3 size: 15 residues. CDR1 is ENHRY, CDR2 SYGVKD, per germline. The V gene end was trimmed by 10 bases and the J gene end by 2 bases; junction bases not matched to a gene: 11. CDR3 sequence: CATNRGHHENYGYTF. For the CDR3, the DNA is TGTGCCACCAACAGGGGGCACCATGAAAACTATGGCTACACCTTC.

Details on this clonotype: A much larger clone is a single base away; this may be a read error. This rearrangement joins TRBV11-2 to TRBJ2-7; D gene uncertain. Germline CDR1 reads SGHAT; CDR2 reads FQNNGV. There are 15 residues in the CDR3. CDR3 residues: CAGSLGPPASYEQYF. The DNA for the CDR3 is TGTGCCGGCAGCCTAGGGCCGCCCGCCTCCTACGAGCAGTACTTC.

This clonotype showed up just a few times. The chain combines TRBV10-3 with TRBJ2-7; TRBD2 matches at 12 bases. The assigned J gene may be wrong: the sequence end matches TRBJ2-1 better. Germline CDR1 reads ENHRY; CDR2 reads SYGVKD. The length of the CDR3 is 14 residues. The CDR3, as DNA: TGTGCCATCACCAGGACTAGCGGGGAGAATGAGCAGTTCTTC. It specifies CAITRTSGENEQFF.

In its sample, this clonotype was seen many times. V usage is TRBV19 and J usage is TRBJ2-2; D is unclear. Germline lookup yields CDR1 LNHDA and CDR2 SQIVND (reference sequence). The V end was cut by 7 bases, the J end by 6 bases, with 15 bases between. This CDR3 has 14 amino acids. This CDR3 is CASKVIGFAGELFF. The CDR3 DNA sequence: TGTGCCAGTAAAGTGATCGGCTTCGCCGGGGAGCTGTTTTTT.

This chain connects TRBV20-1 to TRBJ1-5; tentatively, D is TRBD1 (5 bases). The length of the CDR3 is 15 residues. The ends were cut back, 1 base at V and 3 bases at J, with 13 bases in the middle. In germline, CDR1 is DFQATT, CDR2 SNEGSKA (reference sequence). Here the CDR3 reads CSARGGTTINQPQHF. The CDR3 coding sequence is TGCAGTGCTAGAGGAGGGACCACCATCAATCAGCCCCAGCATTTT.

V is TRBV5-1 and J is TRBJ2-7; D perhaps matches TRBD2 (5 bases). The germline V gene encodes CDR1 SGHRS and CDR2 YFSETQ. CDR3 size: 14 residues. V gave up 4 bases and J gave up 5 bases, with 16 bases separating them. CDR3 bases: TGCGCCAGCAGCAAAACAGTGCCCGGGGACGAGCAGTACTTC. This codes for CASSKTVPGDEQYF. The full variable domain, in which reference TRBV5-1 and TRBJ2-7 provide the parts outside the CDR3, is KAGVTQTPRYLIKTRGQQVTLSCSPISGHRSVSWYQQTPGQGLQFLFEYFSETQRNKGNFPGRFSGRQFSNSRSEMNVSTLELGDSALYLCASSKTVPGDEQYFGPGTRLTVT.

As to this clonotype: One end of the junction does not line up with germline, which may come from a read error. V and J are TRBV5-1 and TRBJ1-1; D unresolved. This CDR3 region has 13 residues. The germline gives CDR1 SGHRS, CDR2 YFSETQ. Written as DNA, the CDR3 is TGCGCCGGCAGGAAAACAGCAGGCACTGAAGCTTTCTTT. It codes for CAGRKTAGTEAFF.

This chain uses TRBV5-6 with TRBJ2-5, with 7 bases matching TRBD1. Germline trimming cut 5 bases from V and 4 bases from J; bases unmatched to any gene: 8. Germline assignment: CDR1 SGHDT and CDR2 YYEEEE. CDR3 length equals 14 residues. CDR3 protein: CASRLTGWGETQYF. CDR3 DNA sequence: TGTGCCAGCAGATTGACAGGGTGGGGAGAGACCCAGTACTTC.

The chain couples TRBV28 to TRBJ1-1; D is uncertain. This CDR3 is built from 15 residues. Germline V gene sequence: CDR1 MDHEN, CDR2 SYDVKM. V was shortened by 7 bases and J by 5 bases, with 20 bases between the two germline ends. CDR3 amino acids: CASNNLLALGTEAFF. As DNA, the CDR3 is TGTGCCAGCAACAACCTCTTGGCTCTAGGAACTGAAGCTTTCTTT.

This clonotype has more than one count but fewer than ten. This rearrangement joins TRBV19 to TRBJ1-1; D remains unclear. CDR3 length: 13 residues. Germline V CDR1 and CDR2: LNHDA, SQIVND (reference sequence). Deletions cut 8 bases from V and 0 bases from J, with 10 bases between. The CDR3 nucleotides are TGTGCCAGTGGCCGCGGCATGAACACTGAAGCTTTCTTT. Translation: CASGRGMNTEAFF.

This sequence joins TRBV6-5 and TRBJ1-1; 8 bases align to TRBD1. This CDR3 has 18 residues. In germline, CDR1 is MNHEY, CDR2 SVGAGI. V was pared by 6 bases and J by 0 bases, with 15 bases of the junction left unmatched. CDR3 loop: CASRPFRGLGAMNTEAFF. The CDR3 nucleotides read TGTGCCAGCAGACCCTTCAGGGGGCTCGGGGCGATGAACACTGAAGCTTTCTTT.

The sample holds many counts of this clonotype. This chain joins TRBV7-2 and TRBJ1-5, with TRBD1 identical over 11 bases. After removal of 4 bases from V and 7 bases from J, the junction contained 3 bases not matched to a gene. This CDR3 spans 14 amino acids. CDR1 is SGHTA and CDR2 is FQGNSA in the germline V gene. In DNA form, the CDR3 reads TGTGCCAGCAGCTACGGGACAGGGGGGCAGCCCCAGCATTTT. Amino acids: CASSYGTGGQPQHF.

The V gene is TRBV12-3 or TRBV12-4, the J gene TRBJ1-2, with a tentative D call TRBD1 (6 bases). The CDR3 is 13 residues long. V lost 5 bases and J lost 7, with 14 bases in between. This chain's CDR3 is CASSPPRGPGYTF. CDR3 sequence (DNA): TGTGCCAGCAGTCCCCCTCGGGGGCCTGGCTACACCTTC.